This TCR beta chain was documented in a study of T cell changes during pregnancy in multiple sclerosis. Relative to its sample, this clone is medium-sized. Libraries were prepared by immunoSEQ multiplex PCR; TCRdb keeps only in-frame clonotypes and omits some of them. The profile shows over 35,000 clones, under 95% of them singletons. V was pared by 4 bases and J by 6 bases, with 10 bases between. Germline CDR1 is MNHEY and CDR2 is SMNVEV (reference sequence). The CDR3 extends over 13 amino acids. This material consisted of CD8+ T cells from peripheral blood mononuclear cells, taken in the first trimester of pregnancy. The J gene is TRBJ1-5, the V gene TRBV27; D might be TRBD1 (5 bases). The clonotype comes from a female donor with multiple sclerosis, enrolled in a pregnancy study. CDR3 bases: TGTGCCAGCAGTTGGGGGGGTAGTCAGCCCCAGCATTTT. Encoded protein: CASSWGGSQPQHF.